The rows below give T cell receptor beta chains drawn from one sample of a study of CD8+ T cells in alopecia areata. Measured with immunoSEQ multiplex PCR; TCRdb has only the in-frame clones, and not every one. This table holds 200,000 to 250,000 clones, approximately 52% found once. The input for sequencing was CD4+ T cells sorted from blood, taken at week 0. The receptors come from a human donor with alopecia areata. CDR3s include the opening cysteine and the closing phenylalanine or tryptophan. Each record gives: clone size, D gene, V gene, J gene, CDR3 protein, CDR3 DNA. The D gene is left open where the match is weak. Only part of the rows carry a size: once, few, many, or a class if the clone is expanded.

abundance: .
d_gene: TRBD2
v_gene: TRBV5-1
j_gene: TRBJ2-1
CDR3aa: CASSSGTSGRGYNEQFF
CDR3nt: TGCGCCAGCAGCTCCGGGACTAGCGGGAGAGGCTACAATGAGCAGTTCTTC

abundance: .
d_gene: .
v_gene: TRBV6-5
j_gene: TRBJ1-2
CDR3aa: CASSFGSNYGYTF
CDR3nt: TGTGCCAGCAGTTTTGGCTCGAACTATGGCTACACCTTC

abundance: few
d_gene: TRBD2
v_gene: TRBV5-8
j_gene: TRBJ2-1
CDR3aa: CASSLDLGLAGISYNEQFF
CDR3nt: TGTGCCAGCAGCTTGGATTTGGGACTAGCGGGAATCTCCTACAATGAGCAGTTCTTC

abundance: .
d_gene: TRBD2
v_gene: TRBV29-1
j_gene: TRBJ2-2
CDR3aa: CSVRGAGELFF
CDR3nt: TGCAGCGTCCGGGGGGCCGGGGAGCTGTTTTTT

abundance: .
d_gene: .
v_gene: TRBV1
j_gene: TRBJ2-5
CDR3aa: CTSSQDWDPTAPRETQYF
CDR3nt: TGCACCAGCAGCCAAGATTGGGACCCGACAGCCCCCCGAGAGACCCAGTACTTC

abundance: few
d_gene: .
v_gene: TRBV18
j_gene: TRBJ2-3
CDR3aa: CASSPRTVSLASTDTQYF
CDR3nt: TGTGCCAGCTCACCTCGGACGGTATCTCTCGCTAGCACAGATACGCAGTATTTT

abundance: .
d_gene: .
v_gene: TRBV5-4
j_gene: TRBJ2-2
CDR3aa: CASSLVSRNTGELFF
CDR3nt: TGTGCCAGCAGCTTGGTCTCGAGGAACACCGGGGAGCTGTTTTTT

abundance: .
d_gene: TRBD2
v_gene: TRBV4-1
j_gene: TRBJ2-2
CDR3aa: CASSQRALAGGNTGELFF
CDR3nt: TGCGCCAGCAGCCAAAGGGCCCTAGCGGGAGGAAACACCGGGGAGCTGTTTTTT

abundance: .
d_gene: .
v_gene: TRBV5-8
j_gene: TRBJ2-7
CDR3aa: CASSFSGASF
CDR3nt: TGTGCCAGCAGCTTCTCCGGCGCGTCTTTC

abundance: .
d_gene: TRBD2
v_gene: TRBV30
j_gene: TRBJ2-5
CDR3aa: CAWSPSGRPQETQYF
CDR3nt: TGTGCCTGGAGCCCTAGCGGGAGACCCCAAGAGACCCAGTACTTC

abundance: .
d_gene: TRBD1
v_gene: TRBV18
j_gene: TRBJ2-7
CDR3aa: CASSPPDRGYEQYF
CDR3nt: TGTGCCAGCTCACCCCCTGACAGGGGCTACGAGCAGTACTTC

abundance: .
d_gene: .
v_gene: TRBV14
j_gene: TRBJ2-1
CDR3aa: CASSQDSATSYNEQFF
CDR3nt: TGTGCCAGCAGCCAAGACTCAGCGACCTCCTACAATGAGCAGTTCTTC

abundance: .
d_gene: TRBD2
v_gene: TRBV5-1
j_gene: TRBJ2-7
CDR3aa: CASSLAPSGSYEQYF
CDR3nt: TGCGCCAGCAGCTTGGCCCCTAGCGGGTCCTACGAGCAGTACTTC

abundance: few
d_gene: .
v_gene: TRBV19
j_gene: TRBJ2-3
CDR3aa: CASSAGTPSTDTQYF
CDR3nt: TGTGCCAGTAGTGCGGGAACGCCCAGCACAGATACGCAGTATTTT

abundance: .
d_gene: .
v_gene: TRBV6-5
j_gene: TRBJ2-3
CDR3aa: CASRPAGPQDTQYF
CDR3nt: TGTGCCAGCAGGCCTGCGGGGCCCCAGGATACGCAGTATTTT

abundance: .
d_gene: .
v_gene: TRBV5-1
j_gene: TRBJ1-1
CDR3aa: CASSPSGGGWDTEAFF
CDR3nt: TGCGCCAGCAGCCCCTCCGGGGGGGGATGGGACACTGAAGCTTTCTTT

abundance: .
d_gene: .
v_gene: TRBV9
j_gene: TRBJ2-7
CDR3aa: CASSVGNLAGYEQYF
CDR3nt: TGTGCCAGCAGCGTAGGAAATCTGGCGGGTTACGAGCAGTACTTC

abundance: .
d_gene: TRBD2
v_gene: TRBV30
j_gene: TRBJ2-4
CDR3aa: CAWSVERGTSGSGAKNIQYF
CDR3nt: TGTGCCTGGAGTGTAGAAAGAGGTACTAGCGGGAGCGGGGCCAAAAACATTCAGTACTTC

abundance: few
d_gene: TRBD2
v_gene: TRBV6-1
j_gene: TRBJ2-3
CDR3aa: CASSARTSGGDTQYF
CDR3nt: TGTGCCAGCAGTGCGAGGACTAGCGGGGGAGATACGCAGTATTTT

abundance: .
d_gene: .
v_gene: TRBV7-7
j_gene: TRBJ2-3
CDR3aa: CASSSALTDTQYF
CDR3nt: TGTGCTAGCAGCTCGGCTCTCACAGATACGCAGTATTTT

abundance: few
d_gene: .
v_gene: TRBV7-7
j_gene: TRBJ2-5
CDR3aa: CASSLRGGQQETQYF
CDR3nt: TGTGCTAGCAGCTTAAGGGGCGGCCAACAAGAGACCCAGTACTTC

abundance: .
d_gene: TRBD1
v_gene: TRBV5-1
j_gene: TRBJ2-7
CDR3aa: CASSLGAGGDEQYF
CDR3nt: TGCGCCAGCAGCTTGGGGGCAGGGGGCGACGAGCAGTACTTC

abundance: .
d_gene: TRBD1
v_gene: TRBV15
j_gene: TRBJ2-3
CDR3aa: CATSRARGTDTQYF
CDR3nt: TGTGCCACCAGCAGAGCCAGGGGGACAGATACGCAGTATTTT

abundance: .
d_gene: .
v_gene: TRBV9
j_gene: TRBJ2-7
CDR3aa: CASSVQDQYYEQYF
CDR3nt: TGTGCCAGCAGCGTACAGGACCAGTACTACGAGCAGTACTTC

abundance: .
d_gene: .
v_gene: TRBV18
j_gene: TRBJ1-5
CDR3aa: CASSLYSNQPQHF
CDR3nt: TGTGCCAGCTCACTCTATAGCAATCAGCCCCAGCATTTT

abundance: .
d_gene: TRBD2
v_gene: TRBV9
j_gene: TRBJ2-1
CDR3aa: CASSAGTSLYNEQFF
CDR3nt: TGTGCCAGCAGCGCCGGGACTAGCCTCTACAATGAGCAGTTCTTC

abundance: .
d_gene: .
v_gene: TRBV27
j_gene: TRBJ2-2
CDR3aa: CASSKRKSDGELFF
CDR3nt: TGTGCCAGCAGTAAGAGGAAGAGTGACGGGGAGCTGTTTTTT

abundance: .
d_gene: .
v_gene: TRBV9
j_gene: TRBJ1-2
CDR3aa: CASSFRDGLKVGYTF
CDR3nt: TGTGCCAGCAGCTTCCGGGACGGATTAAAGGTTGGCTACACCTTC

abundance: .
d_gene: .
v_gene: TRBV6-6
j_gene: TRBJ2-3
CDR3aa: CASSKADTQYF
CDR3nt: TGTGCCAGCAGTAAAGCGGATACGCAGTATTTT

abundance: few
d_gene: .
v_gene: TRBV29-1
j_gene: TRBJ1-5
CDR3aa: CSAQGYSNQPQHF
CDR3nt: TGCAGCGCCCAAGGTTATAGCAATCAGCCCCAGCATTTT

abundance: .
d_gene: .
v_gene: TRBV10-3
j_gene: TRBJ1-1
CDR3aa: CAIRGGVDEAFF
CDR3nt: TGTGCCATCAGGGGAGGGGTGGATGAAGCTTTCTTT

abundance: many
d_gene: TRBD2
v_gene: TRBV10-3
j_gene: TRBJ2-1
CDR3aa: CAIRRLALSGNEQFF
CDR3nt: TGTGCCATCAGGAGACTAGCCTTGAGTGGGAATGAGCAGTTCTTC

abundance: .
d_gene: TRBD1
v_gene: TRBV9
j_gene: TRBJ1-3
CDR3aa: CASSPKTGGGNTIYF
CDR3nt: TGTGCCAGCAGCCCGAAGACAGGGGGTGGAAACACCATATATTTT

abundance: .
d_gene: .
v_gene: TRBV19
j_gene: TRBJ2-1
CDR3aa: CASSSGRVWNEQFF
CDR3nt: TGTGCCAGTAGTTCGGGAAGGGTGTGGAATGAGCAGTTCTTC

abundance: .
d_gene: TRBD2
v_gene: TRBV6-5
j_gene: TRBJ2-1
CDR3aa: CASSGLAGPYNEQFF
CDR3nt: TGTGCCAGCAGTGGACTAGCGGGACCCTACAATGAGCAGTTCTTC

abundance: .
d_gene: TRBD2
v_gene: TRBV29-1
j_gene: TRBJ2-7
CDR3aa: CSVGTSGTLREQYF
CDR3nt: TGCAGCGTTGGAACTAGCGGGACGTTGCGGGAGCAGTACTTC

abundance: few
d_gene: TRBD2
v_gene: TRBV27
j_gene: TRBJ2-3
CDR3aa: CASQPGGGTDTQYF
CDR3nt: TGTGCCAGCCAACCGGGAGGGGGTACAGATACGCAGTATTTT

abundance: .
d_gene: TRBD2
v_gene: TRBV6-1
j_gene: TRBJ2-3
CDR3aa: CASSGREAPTDTQYF
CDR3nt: TGTGCCAGCAGTGGGCGGGAGGCACCCACAGATACGCAGTATTTT

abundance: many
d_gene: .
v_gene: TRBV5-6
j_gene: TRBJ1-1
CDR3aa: CASSLGAGEREAFF
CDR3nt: TGTGCCAGCAGCTTGGGAGCGGGGGAGCGTGAAGCTTTCTTT

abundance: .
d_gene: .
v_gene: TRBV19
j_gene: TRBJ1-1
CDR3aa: CASSPGVIGGGLSTEAFF
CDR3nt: TGTGCCAGTAGTCCTGGAGTTATAGGAGGCGGTTTGAGCACTGAAGCTTTCTTT

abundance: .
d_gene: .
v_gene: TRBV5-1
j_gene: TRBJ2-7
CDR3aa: CASSSGAGSSYEQYF
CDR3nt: TGCGCCAGCAGCTCCGGGGCGGGAAGCTCCTACGAGCAGTACTTC

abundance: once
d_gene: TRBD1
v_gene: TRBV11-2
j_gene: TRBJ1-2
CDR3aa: CASSSIRGQGGYTF
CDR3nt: TGTGCCAGCAGCTCGATCCGTGGACAGGGTGGCTACACCTTC

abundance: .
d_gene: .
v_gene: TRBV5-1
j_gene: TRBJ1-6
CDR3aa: CASSLTGGNSPLHF
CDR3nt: TGCGCCAGCAGCTTAACCGGCGGTAATTCACCCCTCCACTTT

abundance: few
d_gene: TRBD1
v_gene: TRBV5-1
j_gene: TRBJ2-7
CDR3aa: CASSLGRQGEQYF
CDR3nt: TGCGCCAGCAGCTTGGGCCGACAGGGCGAGCAGTACTTC

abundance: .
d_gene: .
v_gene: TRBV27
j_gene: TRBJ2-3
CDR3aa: CASSKPLADTQYF
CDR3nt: TGTGCCAGCAGTAAACCTCTAGCAGATACGCAGTATTTT

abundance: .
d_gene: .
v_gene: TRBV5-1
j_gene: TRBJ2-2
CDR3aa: CASSLGTPGVTGELFF
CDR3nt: TGCGCCAGCAGCTTGGGTACGCCAGGGGTCACCGGGGAGCTGTTTTTT

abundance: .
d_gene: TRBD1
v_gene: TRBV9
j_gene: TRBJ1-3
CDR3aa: CASMRDSAAGNTIYF
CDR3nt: TGTGCCAGCATGAGGGACAGCGCGGCTGGAAACACCATATATTTT

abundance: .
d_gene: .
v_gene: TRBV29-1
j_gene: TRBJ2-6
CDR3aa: CSVEHWGAGGSGANVLTF
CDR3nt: TGCAGCGTTGAGCATTGGGGGGCAGGCGGCTCTGGGGCCAACGTCCTGACTTTC

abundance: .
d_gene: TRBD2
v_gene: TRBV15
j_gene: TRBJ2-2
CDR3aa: CATSRGLAGEKLFF
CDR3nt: TGTGCCACCAGCAGAGGACTAGCGGGAGAGAAGCTGTTTTTT

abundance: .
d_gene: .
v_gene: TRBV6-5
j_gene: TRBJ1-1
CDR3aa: CASSYDPVKEAFF
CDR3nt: TGTGCCAGCAGTTACGATCCGGTAAAAGAAGCTTTCTTT

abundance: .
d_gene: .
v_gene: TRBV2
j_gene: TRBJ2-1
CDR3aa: CASNVGEQFF
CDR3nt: TGTGCCAGCAATGTGGGTGAGCAGTTCTTC

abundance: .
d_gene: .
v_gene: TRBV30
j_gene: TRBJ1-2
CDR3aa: CAWSGGSVYGYTF
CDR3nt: TGTGCCTGGAGTGGAGGCAGCGTGTATGGCTACACCTTC

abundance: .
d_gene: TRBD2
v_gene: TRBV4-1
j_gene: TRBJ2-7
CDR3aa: CASSRWTSGMDEQYF
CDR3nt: TGCGCCAGCAGCCGGTGGACTAGCGGGATGGACGAGCAGTACTTC

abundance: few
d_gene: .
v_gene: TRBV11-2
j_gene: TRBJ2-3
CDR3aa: CASSLDWASFTDTQYF
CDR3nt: TGTGCCAGCAGCTTAGATTGGGCCTCCTTCACAGATACGCAGTATTTT

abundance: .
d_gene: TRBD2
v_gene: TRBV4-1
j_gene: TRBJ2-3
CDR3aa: CASSQGSSGGADTQYF
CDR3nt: TGCGCCAGCAGCCAAGGGTCTAGCGGGGGAGCAGATACGCAGTATTTT

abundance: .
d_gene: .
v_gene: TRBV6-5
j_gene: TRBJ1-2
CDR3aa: CASSYGPLTYGYTF
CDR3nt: TGTGCCAGCAGTTACGGGCCGCTCACCTATGGCTACACCTTC

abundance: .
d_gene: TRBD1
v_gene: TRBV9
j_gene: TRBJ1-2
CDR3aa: CASSATQGAQGYTF
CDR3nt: TGTGCCAGCAGCGCAACACAGGGGGCGCAGGGCTACACCTTC

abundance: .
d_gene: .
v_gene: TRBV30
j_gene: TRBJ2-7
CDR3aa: CAWSSPYEQYF
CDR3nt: TGTGCCTGGAGTTCACCGTACGAGCAGTACTTC

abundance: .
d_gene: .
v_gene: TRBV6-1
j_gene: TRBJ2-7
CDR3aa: CASSEDRRSGQYF
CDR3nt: TGTGCCAGCAGTGAGGACCGGAGATCGGGGCAGTACTTC

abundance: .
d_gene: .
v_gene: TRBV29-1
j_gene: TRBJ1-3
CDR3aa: CSVGGASSGNTIYF
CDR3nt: TGCAGCGTTGGGGGGGCGAGCTCTGGAAACACCATATATTTT